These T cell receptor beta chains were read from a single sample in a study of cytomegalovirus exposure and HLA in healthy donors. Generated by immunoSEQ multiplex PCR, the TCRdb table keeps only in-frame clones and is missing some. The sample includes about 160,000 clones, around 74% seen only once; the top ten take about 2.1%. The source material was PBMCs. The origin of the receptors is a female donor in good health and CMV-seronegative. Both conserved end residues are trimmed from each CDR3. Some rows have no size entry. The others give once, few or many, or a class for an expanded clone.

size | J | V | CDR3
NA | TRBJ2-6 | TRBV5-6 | ASTRGGEAYSGANVLT
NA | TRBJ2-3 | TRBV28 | ASRVRPGGTDTQY
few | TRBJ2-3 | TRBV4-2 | ASSQDQGTRTDTQY
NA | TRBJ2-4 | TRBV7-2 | ASSLVSTGSWDQY
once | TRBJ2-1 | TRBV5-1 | ASSPNLGGGYNEQF
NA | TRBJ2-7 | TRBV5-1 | ASSLAIGPGEQY
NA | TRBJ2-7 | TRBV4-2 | ASSPALAGGAYEQY
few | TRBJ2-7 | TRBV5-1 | ASSYGGGSYEQY
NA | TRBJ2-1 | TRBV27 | ASSLYVRGLANEQF
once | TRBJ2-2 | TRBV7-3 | ASSFHGTANTGELF
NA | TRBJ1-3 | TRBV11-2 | ASSPNSGNTIY
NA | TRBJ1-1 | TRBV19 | ASSTDRGRGNTEAF
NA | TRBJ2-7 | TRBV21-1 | ASYGGRPDYEQY
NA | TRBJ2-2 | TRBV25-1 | ASSDRGRGGELF
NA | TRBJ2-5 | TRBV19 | ASSTGTGGGETQY
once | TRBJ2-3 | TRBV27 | ASSLSSGFTDTQY
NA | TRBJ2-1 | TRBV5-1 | ASSSGLAGWQF
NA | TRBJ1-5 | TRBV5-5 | ASSLDRGEQPQH
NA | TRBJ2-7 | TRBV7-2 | ASSLAGDVSSYEQY
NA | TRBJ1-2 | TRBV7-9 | ASSLRDGGGYGYT
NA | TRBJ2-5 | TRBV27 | ASSFQRLPQETQY
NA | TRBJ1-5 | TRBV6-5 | ASSYSSGQPQH
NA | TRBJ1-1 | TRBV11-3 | ASSLDKNTEAF
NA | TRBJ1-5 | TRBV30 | AWSPGGNQPQH
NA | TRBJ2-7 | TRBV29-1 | SVDEAGWGEQY